One TCR beta chain is described in this entry. Its antigen is unknown. No quality values exist for individual bases; no much larger clone is one base distant. Library prep was done by the immunoSEQ multiplex PCR assay. For the multiplex PCR, a mixture combining 60 forward primers for TCR Vbeta segments and 13 reverse primers for TCR Jbeta segments was used. Amplification of the CDR3 region of rearranged TCR beta genes was performed with a multiplex PCR assay on genomic DNA. On the Illumina HiSeq System, the amplified TCR beta libraries were sequenced as 87-base-pair reads. The paper's data handling went like this. Across the 670 or so repertoires, a later analysis counted 80 million or so unique TCR beta chains, roughly 11 million of which were shared by at least two donors. To remove PCR and sequencing errors, raw reads were error-corrected and collapsed into unique sequences using a nearest-neighbor algorithm that merged closely related sequences. V, D and J gene segments were assigned by aligning CDR3 sequences to IMGT reference sequences. For a sequence to be retained, at least a six-nucleotide match to both a V gene segment and a J gene segment was required. Rearrangements were classified as productive when the CDR3 lacked stop codons and remained in frame with V and J, and all other rearrangements were classified as non-productive. Following IMGT convention, CDR3 was defined as the stretch from the second conserved V-encoded cysteine up to the conserved J-encoded phenylalanine. The earlier analysis of about 590 of the donors excluded sequences that lacked an unambiguous match to a single V gene segment. An earlier analysis of about 590 of the donors classified V segments as functional when productive rearrangements were above 56.7% and as segregating when the standard deviation between donors was above 5%. A statistical classification framework was built to diagnose cytomegalovirus status from the catalog of TCR beta chain sequences. V and J gene assignment, in a later analysis, came from comparing TCR nucleotide sequences with IMGT/GENE-DB human TR gene sequences. A later analysis assigned CDR3 sequences and most-parsimonious VDJ recombination scenarios with the TCRdist pipeline. In a later analysis, each TCR beta chain was defined by its CDR3 amino acid sequence together with its V-gene family, and reads lacking a unique V-gene family were excluded. To address suspected cross-contamination and a sequencing artifact, a later analysis removed 550 to 750 highly shared, low-generation-probability nucleotide sequences. A later analysis calculated a clonal expansion index for each public chain from normalized within-repertoire ranks of inferred template counts. In a later analysis, generation probabilities were computed using a VDJ recombination model fitted to out-of-frame rearrangements, and the results were checked against IGoR. In a later analysis, hypergeometric tests were used to score TCR-TCR, TCR-HLA and TCR-CMV co-occurrence, with a repertoire-size bias correction applied to TCR pairs. In a later analysis, false discovery rates were estimated by permuting HLA or CMV assignments 20 times. In a later analysis, co-occurring TCRs were grouped with DBSCAN, and TCRdist sequence similarity was added when clustering was performed within HLA-allele-positive subsets. For co-occurrence clustering, repertoires with fewer than 30,000 or more than 120,000 public chains were excluded, along with roughly 5 repertoires with anomalous nucleotide sharing. The table was pulled from immuneACCESS by TCRdb, which kept in-frame rearrangements only. Such tables lose some clones; where checked, under half of the loss comes from unresolved V genes, and the rest has no known cause. That table is the source of V, J and clone size, and D and trimming were worked out from the DNA. This sample gives some 90,000 clones in total; approximately 72% of them show up just once. Approximately 14% of the sample belongs to the ten largest clones.

The sample is drawn from a study of cytomegalovirus exposure and HLA in healthy donors (TCRdb year 2017). Background on the whole study: An earlier analysis of approximately 550 of the donors reported approximately 300 Gb of sequence data and 117 million unique TCR beta sequences from around 200 million T cells. Donor age, sex, ethnicity and CMV serostatus were compiled together with the repertoire data. The study aimed to test whether signatures of past pathogen exposure could be identified by cataloging public T cell receptors. About five DR-DQ haplotypes were handled as single units for association and clustering because linkage in the cohort was strong. All discovery cohort repertoires had been generated using a single sequencing platform. An early release covering 500 to 750 HLA-typed donors comprised roughly 300 gigabases of sequencing data and approximately 85 million unique TCR sequences. Both class I and class II loci were covered by HLA typing, at four-digit resolution. Along with the roughly 670-subject first cohort, a separate validation cohort of roughly 110 different subjects was used. Typing coverage varied by locus: about 620-630 donors for A, B, C, DRB1 and DQB1; more than 500 for DQA1; approximately 570 for DPA1; approximately 490 for DPB1. Rather than using new phenotypic data, the later analysis identified candidate immune exposures from TCR beta sequences and from how often those sequences occurred across donors. To predict cytomegalovirus infection status, the study brought together high-throughput TCR immunosequencing, statistical association of individual TCRs with disease status, and machine learning. The T cell repertoires of around 730 subjects were profiled by immunosequencing and related to cytomegalovirus serostatus. A later analysis re-analyzed previously published TCR beta repertoires from 666 donors and added high-resolution HLA genotyping to study TCR occurrence patterns. The genetic ancestry cluster associated with self-reported Caucasian donors included 80% to 90% of the roughly 390 genotyped donors. On average, around 200,000 unique TCR beta nucleotide sequences were sequenced per donor among a few hundred genotyped donors of the cohort, with roughly a sixth of those sequences being non-productive. Genome-wide SNP genotypes for about 55% of the roughly 670 donors were used in a later genetic analysis, which treated that subset as a discovery cohort. An earlier analysis of 587 of the donors used high-throughput TCR beta sequencing to judge whether each TCR beta V gene segment behaved as functional or pseudogenic. Overall study results and their limits: Correlated functional status among segregating V segments might be attributable to linkage disequilibrium, but an unknown experimental factor could not be ruled out. In vitro tests confirmed that a few of the cytomegalovirus-associated TCR beta chains recognize cytomegalovirus antigens. In an earlier analysis of around 600 of the donors, most TCR beta V segments appeared in productive rearrangements about 87% or about 30% of the time, broadly matching IMGT annotations. A later analysis reported that several top co-occurrence clusters appeared linked to parvovirus B19, influenza, CMV and Epstein-Barr virus. Because counts were too low, about 18 rarely observed V segments, including chromosome 9 orphons, were excluded from the earlier analysis of around 640 of the donors. It was suggested by the authors that the approach could potentially be generalized to other disease states and immunological phenotypes. In both the original and validation cohorts, the classifier was reported to diagnose cytomegalovirus status with high specificity and sensitivity. In a later analysis, the rate of TCR association differed among HLA loci, with DRB1 alleles having the most associated TCRs and HLA-C alleles having the fewest. When HLA alleles, especially DR and DQ, strongly co-occurred, TCR associations were difficult to assign to individual alleles. In a later genetic analysis, a missense DCLRE1C variant was associated with V-gene and J-gene trimming of TCR beta chains, and the association was replicated in an independent cohort. While some public TCRs were present in many individuals, most TCR sequences turned up only very rarely across donors. This cohort had only TCR beta chains sequenced, and the lack of alpha or paired-chain data limited which features could be detected. A later analysis found that HLA-associated TCR beta chains were more clonally expanded and had lower generation probabilities than equally common non-associated chains. The study listed 170 or so TCR beta chains as associated with cytomegalovirus. A further reported finding was that TCR beta sequences accurately predicted the HLA-A and HLA-B alleles for most subjects in the first cohort. A cluster of highly shared sequence variants was judged likely to be a technical artifact of the sequencing pipeline. According to a later genetic analysis, donors in an Asian-associated ancestry cluster had fewer N-insertions in productive TCRs than the approximately 630-donor mean. A later analysis found that most CMV-associated TCR beta chains appeared HLA-restricted, with HLA associations seemingly driven largely by CMV exposure. Immune exposure information for the cohort was limited to CMV serostatus. Because some donors lacked HLA typing at each locus, the association tests relied only on the typed subset. Sequencing depth was assumed to be roughly uniform across donors in the presence/absence analyses, though that assumption may not hold. A later analysis associated 16,951 TCR beta sequences with specific HLA alleles at a false discovery rate of 0.05.

The cohort comprised fewer than 700 healthy bone marrow donors. At the time of sampling, all cohort members were nominally healthy, though unrecorded immune exposures were likely present. The donor was CMV seropositive and was included in the group of 289 seropositive cohort members. Each donor provided a peripheral blood sample, and peripheral blood mononuclear cells were used for TCR beta sequencing. Genomic DNA extraction from the blood cell samples was performed with the Qiagen DNeasy Blood Extraction Kit. This clonotype was obtained from a woman in her 70s in good health and CMV-seropositive. Sequencing used PBMCs.

The bases read TGTGCCAGCAGCCCGGGGACAGGAGGGGGTAATCAGCCCCAGCATTTT. This sequence encodes CASSPGTGGGNQPQHF. The chain joins TRBV7-2 to TRBJ1-5, with 8 bases matching TRBD1. Trimming leaves V shorter by 5 bases and J shorter by 4 bases, with the junction holding 10 bases beyond the gene matches. Its CDR3 holds 16 amino acids, cysteine through phenylalanine. Only CDR3 DNA is held: 48 bases, read in frame from base 1. The CDR1 and CDR2 encoded by the germline V gene are SGHTA and FQGNSA.